These 10 T cell receptor beta chains came from one sample sequenced in a study of T cell repertoires in cytomegalovirus infection. MiXCR, run by TCRdb on the reads, gives a single entry per CDR3 protein. The sample carries approximately 500,000 distinct CDR3 sequences, approximately 16% recorded once. The sample consisted of CD8+ T cells from PBMCs. These receptor sequences come from a human donor in good health (CMV status not recorded). Some clones in this sample may be carry-over from other donors' samples.

A few counts support this clonotype. This chain connects TRBV7-9 to TRBJ2-3; 7 bases are shared with TRBD2. CDR3 length: 17 residues. Germline lookup yields CDR1 SEHNR and CDR2 FQNEAQ (reference sequence). Losses at the gene ends were 5 bases for V and 3 bases for J; bases not matched to a gene: 14. The CDR3 coding sequence is TGTGCCAGCAGCGAAGGCGCGGAGCGGGATCGTACAGATACGCAGTATTTT. This codes for CASSEGAERDRTDTQYF.

The chain combines TRBV7-9 with TRBJ1-2; 8 bases align to TRBD1. Trimming at V came to 4 bases and at J to 1 base, leaving 8 bases not matched to a gene. The CDR3 totals 16 residues. Germline V gives CDR1 SEHNR, CDR2 FQNEAQ (reference sequence). For the CDR3, the DNA is TGTGCCAGCAGCTCCATGGACAGGGACCTTAACTATGGCTACACCTTC. This gives the protein CASSSMDRDLNYGYTF.

This chain connects TRBV19 to TRBJ1-5, with 9 bases aligning to TRBD1. The CDR3 length is 18 residues. Germline V gives CDR1 LNHDA, CDR2 SQIVND (reference sequence). V shed 3 bases and J 0 bases; nucleotides not matched to a gene: 9. CDR3 residues: CASSISGTGIDSNQPQHF. DNA for the CDR3: TGTGCCAGTAGTATCAGCGGGACAGGGATAGATAGCAATCAGCCCCAGCATTTT.

This clonotype showed up many times. CDR3 in DNA: TGTGCCAGCAGACGAGGACAGTTGAACACTGAAGCTTTCTTT. As protein: CASRRGQLNTEAFF. The V call is TRBV12-3 or TRBV12-4, the J call TRBJ1-1; TRBD1 is a possible D gene (6 bases). CDR3 length: 14 amino acids. Deletions cut 6 bases from V and 0 bases from J, with 11 bases between.

This chain connects TRBV15 to TRBJ1-1; no firm D call. Trimming removed 1 base at V and 3 bases at J, with 3 bases between. This CDR3 is built from 12 residues. Looked up from germline, CDR1 is LNHNV and CDR2 is YYDKDF (reference sequence). DNA for the CDR3: TGTGCCACCAGCAGAGTAGACACTGAAGCTTTCTTT. Encoded protein: CATSRVDTEAFF.

This clonotype occurred many times. The gene calls are TRBV19 and TRBJ2-2, with TRBD1 identical over 8 bases. The V and J ends lost 6 bases and 5 bases, in that order; junction bases with no gene match: 2. Looked up from germline, CDR1 is LNHDA and CDR2 is SQIVND (reference sequence). This CDR3 has 13 amino acids. The CDR3 nucleotides are TGTGCCAGTAGGGACAGGGATACCGGGGAGCTGTTTTTT. As protein: CASRDRDTGELFF.

This clonotype was observed at least ten times. This rearrangement joins TRBV27 to TRBJ1-5; D is unclear. The length of the CDR3 is 12 residues. From germline, CDR1 is MNHEY and CDR2 SMNVEV (reference sequence). Trimming took 5 bases from V and 3 from J, leaving 5 bases between them. DNA of the CDR3: TGTGCCAGCAGTGGAAACAATCAGCCCCAGCATTTT. This codes for CASSGNNQPQHF.

This clonotype occurred many times. The rearrangement uses TRBV27 and TRBJ2-1, with 7 nucleotides matching TRBD1. V was pared by 5 bases and J by 5 bases, with 9 bases of the junction left unmatched. This CDR3 has 15 amino acids. The germline V gene encodes CDR1 MNHEY and CDR2 SMNVEV (reference sequence). The CDR3 DNA reads TGTGCCAGCAGTCCCGGGACAGTACCGAACAATGAGCAGTTCTTC. Encoded protein: CASSPGTVPNNEQFF.

This clonotype showed up many times. This chain links TRBV11-2 with TRBJ1-2; maybe TRBD1 (5 bases). The CDR3 consists of 15 residues. CDR1 and CDR2 from the germline V gene are SGHAT and FQNNGV. With 6 bases removed from V and 8 bases from J, the gap between germline ends came to 22 bases. CDR3 bases: TGTGCCAGCAGTGATCCGCGGGACCTACTTAAGGGCTACACCTTC. The encoded protein is CASSDPRDLLKGYTF.

Comment on this clonotype: The junction departs from the called germline gene at one end, perhaps through a read error. The chain joins TRBV2 to TRBJ2-1, with D uncertain. CDR1 is SNHLY and CDR2 is FYNNEI in the germline V gene. This CDR3 spans 14 amino acids. The CDR3 DNA is TGTGCCAGCAATGAATTCGATAACTACAATGAGCAGTTCTTC. Protein: CASNEFDNYNEQFF.